This entry lists 8 T cell receptor beta chains sequenced from one sample in a study of early T cells in non-severe SARS-CoV-2 infection. TCRdb re-analysed the 5' RACE reads in MiXCR, keeping a single row per CDR3 protein. The table has some 81,000 distinct CDR3 sequences, roughly 9.6% seen once; the top ten hold roughly 4.8%. The sequenced material came from whole blood. The receptors shown here come from an adult who was a healthcare worker with PCR-confirmed SARS-CoV-2 infection or an uninfected control (not recorded which).

This clonotype turned up a few times. This CDR3 is CASSKGRYQETQYF. The CDR3 nucleotides are TGTGCCAGCAGTAAAGGGCGGTACCAAGAGACCCAGTACTTC. The chain recombines TRBV27 with TRBJ2-5; D is unclear. The CDR3 is made up of 14 amino acids. Germline CDR1 and CDR2: MNHEY and SMNVEV (reference sequence). Trimming removed 5 bases from V and 0 bases from J, with 10 bases in between.

This clonotype has only a few counts. The genes are TRBV14 and TRBJ2-1; maybe TRBD2 (6 bases). The CDR3 spans 14 residues. From germline, CDR1 is SGHDN and CDR2 FVKESK. Trimming stripped 2 bases from V and 7 bases from J, with 12 bases between. DNA of the CDR3: TGTGCCAGCAGCCAAATTTATGCGGGGAATGAGCAGTTCTTC. This translates into CASSQIYAGNEQFF.

V is TRBV2 and J is TRBJ2-5, with 7 bases aligning to TRBD1. V dropped 4 bases and J dropped 5; count of bases not matched to a gene: 10. CDR1 is SNHLY and CDR2 is FYNNEI in the germline V gene. This CDR3 is 15 amino acids long. The CDR3: CASSVTKGAFETQYF. For the CDR3, the DNA is TGTGCCAGCAGTGTTACCAAGGGGGCTTTCGAGACCCAGTACTTC.

This clonotype was picked up many times. V and J are TRBV6-6 and TRBJ2-3, with D tentatively TRBD2 (6 bases). Trimming pared 4 bases from V and 1 base from J, leaving 9 bases between. There are 14 residues in the CDR3. In germline, CDR1 is MNHNY, CDR2 SVGAGI (reference sequence). The CDR3 reads CASSSSARTDTQYF. In nucleotides, the CDR3 is TGTGCCAGCAGTTCTAGCGCCCGCACAGATACGCAGTATTTT.

Ten or more counts support this clonotype. The chain carries TRBV6-1 and TRBJ2-2; 9 bases line up with TRBD1. The junction had 3 bases not matched to a gene; V was cut back by 8 bases and J by 5 bases. This CDR3 spans 13 amino acids. Germline CDR1 and CDR2: MNHNS and SASEGT. CDR3 in amino acids: CASETGGTGELFF. CDR3 in DNA: TGTGCCAGCGAGACAGGGGGTACCGGGGAGCTGTTTTTT.

Note on this clonotype: At one end the junction does not follow the germline gene, possibly because of a read error. This chain connects TRBV7-9 to TRBJ2-7, with 7 bases fitting TRBD1. CDR1 is SEHNR, CDR2 FQNEAQ, per germline (reference sequence). There are 12 residues in the CDR3. CDR3 in DNA: TGTGCCAGCAGCCCAGGAGGACAGGTTAATTTTTTC. Protein product: CASSPGGQVNFF.

Of note for this clonotype: This may be a read error, as it is one base from a much larger clone. This chain connects TRBV28 to TRBJ2-3; possibly TRBD1 for D (6 bases). Germline-derived CDR1 and CDR2 are MDHEN and SYDVKM. This CDR3 region has 14 residues. The CDR3 protein is CVSTRGGTTDTQYF. The DNA for the CDR3 is TGTGTCAGCACCCGAGGGGGTACCACAGATACGCAGTATTTT.

This clonotype was counted many times. The chain employs TRBV4-1 and TRBJ1-5, with a weak D call TRBD1 (5 bases). The CDR3 length is 16 residues. Trimming left V 5 bases short and J 1 base short, with 15 bases between. Germline values: CDR1 MGHRA, CDR2 YSYEKL. Here the CDR3 DNA reads TGCGCCAGCAGCAGAGTCCAGGGTGGGAGCAATCAGCCCCAGCATTTT. Translated: CASSRVQGGSNQPQHF.